This T cell receptor (beta chain) was captured in a study of shared clonotypes between healthy human individuals. After removal of 4 bases from V and 11 bases from J, the junction contained 11 bases not matched to a gene. Germline loops: CDR1 SGHRS, CDR2 YFSETQ. This CDR3 has 13 amino acids. Measured with immunoSEQ multiplex PCR; TCRdb has only the in-frame clones, and not every one. This table has over 850,000 clones, 78% appearing once. Sequencing used memory CD4+ T cells from PBMCs. Subset here: CD45RA-negative fraction. V usage is TRBV5-1 and J usage is TRBJ1-1; TRBD1 agrees at 7 bases. The receptor comes from a man between 18 and 29 years old in good health. Some clones in this sample may be carry-over from other donors' samples. The DNA of the CDR3 is TGCGCCAGCAGCCCGGATCCTCAGGGGGTGGCTTTCTTT. This codes for CASSPDPQGVAFF.